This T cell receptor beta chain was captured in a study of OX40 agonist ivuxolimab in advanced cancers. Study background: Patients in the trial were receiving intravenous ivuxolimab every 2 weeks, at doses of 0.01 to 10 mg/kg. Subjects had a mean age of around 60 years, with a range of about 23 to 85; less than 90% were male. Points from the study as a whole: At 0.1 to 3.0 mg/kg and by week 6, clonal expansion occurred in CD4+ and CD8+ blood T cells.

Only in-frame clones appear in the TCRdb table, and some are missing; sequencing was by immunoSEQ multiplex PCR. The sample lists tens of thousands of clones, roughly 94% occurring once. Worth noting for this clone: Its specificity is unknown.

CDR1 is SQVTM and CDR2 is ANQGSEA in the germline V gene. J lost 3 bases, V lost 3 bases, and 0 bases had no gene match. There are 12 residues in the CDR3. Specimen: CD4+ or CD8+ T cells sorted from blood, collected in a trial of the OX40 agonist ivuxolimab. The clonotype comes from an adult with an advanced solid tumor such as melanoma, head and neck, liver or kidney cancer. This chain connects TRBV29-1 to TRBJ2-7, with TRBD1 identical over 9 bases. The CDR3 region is CSVEDRGYEQYF. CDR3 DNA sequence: TGCAGCGTTGAGGACAGGGGCTACGAGCAGTACTTC.